The entry below describes one T cell receptor beta chain. It has no known antigen specificity. There are no base qualities to consult, and no much larger clone falls within one base. The CDR3 runs 15 amino acids, cysteine and phenylalanine included. Left in the record is the CDR3 DNA by itself, 45 bases read in frame from the first base. The germline V gene (reference sequence) specifies SEHNR as CDR1 and FQNEAQ as CDR2. V is pruned by 5 bases and J by 4 bases, leaving 7 bases of the junction without a gene match. The library was made by the immunoSEQ multiplex PCR assay. For most patients, genomic DNA was isolated using the Qiagen DNeasy Blood and Tissue Kit and was shipped frozen to Adaptive Biotechnologies for TCR sequencing. For most patients, genomic DNA was subjected to high-throughput TCR-beta CDR3 sequencing by Adaptive Biotechnologies. From the authors' description of their analysis: Adaptive's ImmunoSEQ software was the source of the TCR sequencing data for fewer than 20 patients, while three other patients were processed with MiXCR and VDJtools. To correct CD4 versus CD8 sorting errors, sequences present in both subsets at a frequency ratio below 5:1 were removed. CDR3 nucleotide sequences shared between donor and recipient were removed because their origin could not be assigned. To be classed as alloreactive, a clone needed at least 2-fold expansion over unstimulated cells and a minimum CFSE-low frequency of 0.002% (template counts) or 0.001% (read counts). Clones detected in sequenced pre-transplant spleen, lymph node, or MLR CFSE-low populations of the donor or recipient were defined as mappable. The cumulative frequency of alloreactive clones was calculated as a percentage of all sequences, weighted by copy number. TCRdb obtained this table from immuneACCESS and retained in-frame rearrangements with V and J assigned. These tables miss some clones; where compared with another copy, unresolved V genes account for less than half of the shortfall, and the remainder is unexplained. The D gene and trimming were derived from the DNA, and the V and J assignments and clone size from that table. This sample gives approximately 88,000 clones in total; approximately 94% of them show up just once. In total, the top ten clones hold 0.15% to 0.2% of the sample.

Interpreted using the paper, the time point label stands for: cells obtained before transplantation from donor or recipient. CD3+CD4+ and CD3+CD8+ populations were FACS-sorted from unstimulated pre-transplant donor and recipient cells taken from spleen or lymph nodes. The data originate from a study of graft-versus-host responses after intestinal transplantation (dated by TCRdb to the early 2020s). For context, the study as a whole: The transplants that recipients got were multivisceral, liver-intestinal, or isolated intestinal. To identify alloreactive clones, pre-transplant mixed lymphocyte reaction products were sequenced and compared with unstimulated pre-transplant donor and recipient T cells. A peak of at least 4% donor T cells among recipient peripheral blood mononuclear cells was the definition used for donor T cell macrochimerism. All recipients received anti-thymocyte globulin induction followed by maintenance tacrolimus and steroids for around three years. Instead of going to the commercial service, samples from a few later patients were sequenced in-house on an Illumina MiSeq and processed with MiXCR. After intestinal transplantation, graft-versus-host and host-versus-graft alloreactive T cell clones were followed in the graft, circulation and bone marrow using bulk TCR-beta CDR3 sequencing. Of the 20 to 25 intestinal transplant recipients enrolled in the cohort, one of whom was a retransplant, a few patients without pretransplant specimens were excluded.

What the research found in general, with its limitations: Early after transplant, declines in HvG clones were associated with peak levels of circulating GvH clones. GvH clones were found in recipient bone marrow, and some of the GvH clones appeared earlier in ileal mucosa or blood, which is consistent with an intestinal mucosal origin. Conclusions were limited by the relatively low number and heterogeneity of intestinal transplant patients. High GvH to HvG T cell clonal ratios were observed in the allografts of patients with donor T cell macrochimerism.

The chain was built from TRBV7-9 and TRBJ2-2; TRBD1 fits 7 bases in the junction. The source was unstimulated CD4+ T cells sorted from spleen or lymph node cells, collected before transplant. This receptor was taken from a human donor who was the organ donor for an intestinal transplant. CDR3 region: CASSQTGVGTGELFF. The nucleotides are TGTGCCAGCAGCCAAACAGGGGTTGGCACCGGGGAGCTGTTTTTT. With all but the CDR3 taken from the reference TRBV7-9 and TRBJ2-2 genes, the full variable domain is: DTGVSQNPRHKITKRGQNVTFRCDPISEHNRLYWYRQTLGQGPEFLTYFQNEAQLEKSRLLSDRFSAERPKGSFSTLEIQRTEQGDSAMYLCASSQTGVGTGELFFGEGSRLTVL.